What follows describes a single T cell receptor (beta chain). Antigen unknown. CDR1 is SGHAT, CDR2 FQNNGV, per germline. This CDR3 spans 15 amino acids. Over chemoradiotherapy, repertoires were sampled more than once. This record comes from a study of chemoradiotherapy in HPV16-positive cancers. Study as a whole: Candidate HPV-specific T-cell clones and common TCR motifs came from functional assays in two HPV16-positive patients. Findings and limits, study-wide: For HPV16-positive patients, expanding HPV-responsive T cells associated with longer recurrence-free survival. Non-HPV-specific T cells did not expand in tumors during treatment, whereas candidate HPV-specific clones and E7-related motifs did.

Clones were read by immunoSEQ multiplex PCR, and TCRdb kept only the in-frame ones, dropping some. The table includes about 22,000 clones, roughly 92% detected once. The sequenced sample was blood, obtained from a patient who underwent chemoradiotherapy. The TCR comes from a human donor with HPV-associated anogenital cancer. V usage is TRBV11-2 and J usage is TRBJ2-5, with a possible D match to TRBD1 (5 bases). The DNA matches TRBJ2-7 better at its end, which makes the J call doubtful. As DNA, the CDR3 is TGTGCCAGCAGCTTAGACAGGGTTGTCACTTACGAGCAGTACTTC. Residues: CASSLDRVVTYEQYF.